This TCR beta chain stems from a study of cytomegalovirus exposure and HLA in healthy donors. Use of 60 Vbeta and 13 Jbeta primers characterized the PCR. Some clones are missing from TCRdb's copy, which holds only in-frame ones; the method was immunoSEQ multiplex PCR. The sample lists under 200,000 clones, approximately 77% occurring once. Input material: PBMCs. The clonotype comes from a male donor in good health and CMV-seropositive.

DNA for the CDR3: TGTGCCAGCAGCTTGGGGCAGGGCCCCTACGAGCAGTACTTC. This translates into CASSLGQGPYEQYF. The genes are TRBV5-4 and TRBJ2-5; possibly TRBD1 for D (5 bases). The end of the DNA aligns better with TRBJ2-7, so the J call may be wrong. CDR3 length: 14 amino acids. CDR1 and CDR2 from the germline V gene are SGHNT and YYREEE (reference sequence).